The rows below give T cell receptor beta chains drawn from one sample of a study of blood T cell repertoires in COVID-19. Sequencing was performed with immunoSEQ multiplex PCR; in TCRdb, only in-frame clones are kept and a portion is missing. The table records about 280,000 clones, around 90% of them present only once. Sample: PBMCs or T cells enriched from blood (not recorded which). Receptor source: a middle-aged woman who had recovered from COVID-19. The CDR3 runs from the conserved cysteine through the conserved F or W. D genes are given only for firm matches. Clone sizes are given selectively: once, few, many, or a class where the clone is expanded.

v_gene: TRBV27
j_gene: TRBJ1-1
d_gene: TRBD1
abundance: -
CDR3aa: CASSLGQGWVNTEAFF
CDR3nt: TGTGCCAGCAGTTTAGGACAGGGGTGGGTGAACACTGAAGCTTTCTTT

v_gene: TRBV7-2
j_gene: TRBJ2-1
d_gene: -
abundance: -
CDR3aa: CASSRGPGNEQFF
CDR3nt: TGTGCCAGCAGCCGCGGCCCGGGAAATGAGCAGTTCTTC

v_gene: TRBV9
j_gene: TRBJ2-3
d_gene: TRBD2
abundance: -
CDR3aa: CASSVAPREFTDTQYF
CDR3nt: TGTGCCAGCAGCGTAGCTCCGCGGGAGTTCACAGATACGCAGTATTTT

v_gene: TRBV4-1
j_gene: TRBJ2-7
d_gene: TRBD2
abundance: -
CDR3aa: CASSQGLAGGRYEQYF
CDR3nt: TGCGCCAGCAGCCAAGGTCTAGCGGGAGGGAGATACGAGCAGTACTTC

v_gene: TRBV7-3
j_gene: TRBJ1-1
d_gene: TRBD1
abundance: -
CDR3aa: CASSVTGDGYTEAFF
CDR3nt: TGTGCCAGCAGCGTTACAGGGGATGGGTACACTGAAGCTTTCTTT

v_gene: TRBV4-1
j_gene: TRBJ2-3
d_gene: -
abundance: -
CDR3aa: CASSQQAGTDTQYF
CDR3nt: TGCGCCAGCAGCCAACAGGCAGGGACAGATACGCAGTATTTT

v_gene: TRBV6-6
j_gene: TRBJ1-2
d_gene: TRBD1
abundance: -
CDR3aa: CASLGTAQFNGYTF
CDR3nt: TGTGCCAGCCTTGGGACAGCCCAATTTAATGGCTACACCTTC

v_gene: TRBV19
j_gene: TRBJ2-2
d_gene: TRBD2
abundance: -
CDR3aa: CASSSPGGTGELFF
CDR3nt: TGTGCCAGTAGTTCACCGGGGGGCACCGGGGAGCTGTTTTTT

v_gene: TRBV29-1
j_gene: TRBJ1-2
d_gene: TRBD1
abundance: -
CDR3aa: CSVEGGTDYGYTF
CDR3nt: TGCAGCGTCGAAGGTGGGACAGACTATGGCTACACCTTC

v_gene: TRBV4-2
j_gene: TRBJ2-1
d_gene: -
abundance: -
CDR3aa: CASSQGGFSGVDEQFF
CDR3nt: TGTGCCAGCAGCCAAGGGGGATTTTCCGGGGTCGATGAGCAGTTCTTC

v_gene: TRBV14
j_gene: TRBJ2-7
d_gene: -
abundance: -
CDR3aa: CASSQSVLSEQYF
CDR3nt: TGTGCCAGCAGCCAATCAGTTCTGTCCGAGCAGTACTTC

v_gene: TRBV11-1
j_gene: TRBJ1-3
d_gene: -
abundance: -
CDR3aa: CASSLYGESGNTIYF
CDR3nt: TGTGCCAGCAGCTTATACGGGGAGTCTGGAAACACCATATATTTT

v_gene: TRBV4-3
j_gene: TRBJ1-6
d_gene: -
abundance: once
CDR3aa: CASSQDTAYNSPLHF
CDR3nt: TGCGCCAGCAGCCAAGATACGGCCTATAATTCACCCCTCCACTTT

v_gene: TRBV29-1
j_gene: TRBJ2-1
d_gene: -
abundance: -
CDR3aa: CSVRLGIYNEQFF
CDR3nt: TGCAGCGTGCGACTAGGGATTTACAATGAGCAGTTCTTC

v_gene: TRBV7-2
j_gene: TRBJ2-7
d_gene: TRBD2
abundance: -
CDR3aa: CASSLTSGSNSYEQYF
CDR3nt: TGTGCCAGCAGCTTGACTAGCGGGAGTAACTCCTACGAGCAGTACTTC

v_gene: TRBV27
j_gene: TRBJ2-7
d_gene: TRBD2
abundance: few
CDR3aa: CASSFSSGDYEQYF
CDR3nt: TGTGCCAGCAGTTTTTCTAGCGGGGACTACGAGCAGTACTTC

v_gene: TRBV7-2
j_gene: TRBJ2-3
d_gene: TRBD1
abundance: -
CDR3aa: CASSLSTGVDTQYF
CDR3nt: TGTGCCAGCAGCCTCTCGACAGGGGTTGATACGCAGTATTTT

v_gene: TRBV24-1
j_gene: TRBJ2-7
d_gene: -
abundance: -
CDR3aa: CATSDFRGPLYEQYF
CDR3nt: TGTGCCACCAGTGATTTCAGGGGACCTCTCTACGAGCAGTACTTC

v_gene: TRBV28
j_gene: TRBJ1-3
d_gene: TRBD1
abundance: -
CDR3aa: CASTLRRGRGSGNTIYF
CDR3nt: TGTGCCAGCACCCTAAGGAGGGGGCGCGGTTCCGGAAACACCATATATTTT

v_gene: TRBV7-3
j_gene: TRBJ2-7
d_gene: TRBD1
abundance: -
CDR3aa: CASSLGTEKYEQYF
CDR3nt: TGTGCCAGCAGCTTGGGGACAGAGAAATACGAGCAGTACTTC

v_gene: TRBV4-3
j_gene: TRBJ1-2
d_gene: TRBD1
abundance: -
CDR3aa: CASSAVGQARGGYTF
CDR3nt: TGCGCCAGCAGCGCCGTGGGACAGGCTCGAGGAGGCTACACCTTC

v_gene: TRBV28
j_gene: TRBJ1-2
d_gene: TRBD1
abundance: -
CDR3aa: CASCVTGGVYGYTF
CDR3nt: TGTGCCAGCTGTGTGACAGGGGGCGTCTATGGCTACACCTTC

v_gene: TRBV18
j_gene: TRBJ2-3
d_gene: -
abundance: -
CDR3aa: CASSPPARPTTDTQYF
CDR3nt: TGTGCCAGCTCACCACCCGCTCGCCCTACCACAGATACGCAGTATTTT

v_gene: TRBV7-9
j_gene: TRBJ1-2
d_gene: -
abundance: -
CDR3aa: CASSFTGGSGYTF
CDR3nt: TGTGCCAGCAGCTTTACGGGGGGCAGTGGCTACACCTTC

v_gene: TRBV12-3/TRBV12-4
j_gene: TRBJ1-3
d_gene: -
abundance: -
CDR3aa: CASSFFGNTIYF
CDR3nt: TGTGCCAGCAGTTTCTTTGGAAACACCATATATTTT

v_gene: TRBV5-1
j_gene: TRBJ2-2
d_gene: TRBD2
abundance: -
CDR3aa: CASSPGLANTGELFF
CDR3nt: TGCGCCAGCAGCCCGGGACTAGCGAACACCGGGGAGCTGTTTTTT

v_gene: TRBV9
j_gene: TRBJ1-4
d_gene: TRBD1
abundance: once
CDR3aa: CASSALTGDNEKLFF
CDR3nt: TGTGCCAGCAGCGCCTTGACAGGGGATAATGAAAAACTGTTTTTT

v_gene: TRBV7-9
j_gene: TRBJ1-5
d_gene: -
abundance: -
CDR3aa: CASSARGQPQHF
CDR3nt: TGTGCCAGCAGCGCCCGGGGGCAGCCCCAGCATTTT

v_gene: TRBV3-1/TRBV3-2
j_gene: TRBJ1-1
d_gene: -
abundance: -
CDR3aa: CASSQTAGFGTEAFF
CDR3nt: TGTGCCAGCAGCCAGACCGCGGGGTTTGGCACTGAAGCTTTCTTT

v_gene: TRBV5-4
j_gene: TRBJ1-2
d_gene: TRBD1
abundance: once
CDR3aa: CAAGPGGIYGYTF
CDR3nt: TGTGCCGCGGGCCCAGGGGGAATCTATGGCTACACCTTC

v_gene: TRBV5-4
j_gene: TRBJ2-2
d_gene: TRBD2
abundance: -
CDR3aa: CASSLGGLAGGGTGELFF
CDR3nt: TGTGCCAGCAGCTTGGGGGGGCTAGCGGGAGGTGGAACCGGGGAGCTGTTTTTT

v_gene: TRBV10-3
j_gene: TRBJ1-2
d_gene: -
abundance: -
CDR3aa: CAISSNREVADGYTF
CDR3nt: TGTGCCATCAGTTCAAACAGGGAAGTGGCGGATGGCTACACCTTC

v_gene: TRBV2
j_gene: TRBJ2-7
d_gene: TRBD1
abundance: -
CDR3aa: CASNGQGSSYEQYF
CDR3nt: TGTGCCAGCAATGGACAGGGAAGCTCCTACGAGCAGTACTTC

v_gene: TRBV7-2
j_gene: TRBJ2-7
d_gene: -
abundance: once
CDR3aa: CASSLKTGTGSYEQYF
CDR3nt: TGTGCCAGCAGCTTAAAGACCGGGACTGGGTCCTACGAGCAGTACTTC

v_gene: TRBV28
j_gene: TRBJ1-1
d_gene: TRBD1
abundance: -
CDR3aa: CASSLTGWTEAFF
CDR3nt: TGTGCCAGCAGTTTGACAGGGTGGACTGAAGCTTTCTTT

v_gene: TRBV27
j_gene: TRBJ2-2
d_gene: -
abundance: -
CDR3aa: CASSLWSGVGELFF
CDR3nt: TGTGCCAGCAGTTTATGGTCGGGGGTCGGGGAGCTGTTTTTT

v_gene: TRBV21-1
j_gene: TRBJ2-1
d_gene: -
abundance: -
CDR3aa: CASSKEPDEQFF
CDR3nt: TGTGCCAGCAGCAAAGAACCGGATGAGCAGTTCTTC

v_gene: TRBV24-1
j_gene: TRBJ2-3
d_gene: TRBD1
abundance: -
CDR3aa: CATSGNRGTSTDTQYF
CDR3nt: TGTGCCACCAGTGGTAACAGGGGGACTAGCACAGATACGCAGTATTTT

v_gene: TRBV15
j_gene: TRBJ1-5
d_gene: -
abundance: -
CDR3aa: CATSSLSGGLGYNQPQHF
CDR3nt: TGTGCCACCAGCTCCTTATCTGGAGGGTTGGGGTACAATCAGCCCCAGCATTTT

v_gene: TRBV10-2
j_gene: TRBJ1-2
d_gene: -
abundance: once
CDR3aa: CASSEVDRNYGYTF
CDR3nt: TGCGCCAGCAGTGAAGTGGACAGAAACTATGGCTACACCTTC

v_gene: TRBV2
j_gene: TRBJ1-1
d_gene: -
abundance: -
CDR3aa: CASMVQREAFF
CDR3nt: TGTGCCAGCATGGTTCAGCGGGAAGCTTTCTTT

v_gene: TRBV19
j_gene: TRBJ1-4
d_gene: -
abundance: few
CDR3aa: CASSPSEGAKEKLFF
CDR3nt: TGTGCCAGTAGTCCCTCAGAGGGCGCAAAGGAAAAACTGTTTTTT

v_gene: TRBV9
j_gene: TRBJ1-3
d_gene: -
abundance: few
CDR3aa: CASSVGGRGAIGNTIYF
CDR3nt: TGTGCCAGCAGCGTCGGGGGGCGAGGGGCAATTGGAAACACCATATATTTT